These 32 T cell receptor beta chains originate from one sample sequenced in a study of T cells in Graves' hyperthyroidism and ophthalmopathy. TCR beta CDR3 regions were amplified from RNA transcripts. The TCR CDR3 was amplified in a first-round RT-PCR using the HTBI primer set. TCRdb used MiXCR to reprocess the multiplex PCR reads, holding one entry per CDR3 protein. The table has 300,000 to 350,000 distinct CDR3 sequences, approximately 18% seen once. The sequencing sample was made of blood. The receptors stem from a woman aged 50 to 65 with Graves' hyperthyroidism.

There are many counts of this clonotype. CDR3 DNA: TGTGCCAGCAGCCGACTGATGGGGGGGTTTGGCAATCAGCCCCAGCATTTT. Its protein product is CASSRLMGGFGNQPQHF. The J gene is TRBJ1-5, the V gene TRBV7-2, with D perhaps TRBD1 (5 bases). With 5 bases removed from V and 2 bases from J, the gap between germline ends came to 19 bases. Germline loops: CDR1 SGHTA, CDR2 FQGNSA. The CDR3 loop spans 17 amino acids.

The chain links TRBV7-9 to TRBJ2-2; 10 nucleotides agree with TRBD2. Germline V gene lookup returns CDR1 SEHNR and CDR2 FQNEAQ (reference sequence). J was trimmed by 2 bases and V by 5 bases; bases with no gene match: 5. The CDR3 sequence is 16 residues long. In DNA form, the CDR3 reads TGTGCCAGCAGCCCCCTAGCGGGGGAAAACACCGGGGAGCTGTTTTTT. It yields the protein CASSPLAGENTGELFF.

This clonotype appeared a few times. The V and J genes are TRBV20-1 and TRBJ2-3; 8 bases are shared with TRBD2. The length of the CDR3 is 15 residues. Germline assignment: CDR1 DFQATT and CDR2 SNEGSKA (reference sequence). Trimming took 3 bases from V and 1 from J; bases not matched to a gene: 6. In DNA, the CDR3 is TGCAGTGCTAGCCCCGTAGCGGGGCGCACAGATACGCAGTATTTT. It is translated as CSASPVAGRTDTQYF.

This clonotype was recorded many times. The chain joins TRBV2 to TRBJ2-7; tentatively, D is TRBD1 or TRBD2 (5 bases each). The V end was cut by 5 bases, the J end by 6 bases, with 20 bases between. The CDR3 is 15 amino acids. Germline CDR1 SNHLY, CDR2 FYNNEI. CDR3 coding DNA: TGTGCCAGCAGTCTCCGGGACCAGGTAAGGCCCGAGCAGTACGTC. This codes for CASSLRDQVRPEQYV.

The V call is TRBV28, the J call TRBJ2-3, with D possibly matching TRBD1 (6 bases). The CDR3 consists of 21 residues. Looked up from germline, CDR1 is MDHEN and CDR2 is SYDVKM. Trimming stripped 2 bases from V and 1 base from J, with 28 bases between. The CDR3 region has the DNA TGTGCCAGCAGTTTAGAGGATGAGGCGGGCGCCAGGGGACGGGGCACAGATACGCAGTATTTT. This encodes CASSLEDEAGARGRGTDTQYF.

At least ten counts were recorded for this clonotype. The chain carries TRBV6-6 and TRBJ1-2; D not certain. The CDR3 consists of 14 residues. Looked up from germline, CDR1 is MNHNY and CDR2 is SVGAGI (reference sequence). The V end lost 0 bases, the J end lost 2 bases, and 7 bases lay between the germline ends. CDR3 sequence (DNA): TGTGCCAGCAGTTACTCGTGGAGGAACTATGGCTACACCTTC. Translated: CASSYSWRNYGYTF.

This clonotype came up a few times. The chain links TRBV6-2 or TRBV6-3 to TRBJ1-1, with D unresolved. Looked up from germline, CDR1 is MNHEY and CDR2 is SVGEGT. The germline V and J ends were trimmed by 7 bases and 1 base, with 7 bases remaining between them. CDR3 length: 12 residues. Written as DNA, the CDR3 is TGTGCCAGCAAAAGGACGAACACTGAAGCTTTCTTT. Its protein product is CASKRTNTEAFF.

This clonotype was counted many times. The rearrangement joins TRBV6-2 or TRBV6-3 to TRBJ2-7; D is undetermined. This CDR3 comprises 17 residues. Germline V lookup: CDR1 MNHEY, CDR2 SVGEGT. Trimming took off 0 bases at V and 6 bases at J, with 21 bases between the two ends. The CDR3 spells CASSYSIWAGATPEQYF. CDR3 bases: TGTGCCAGCAGTTACTCGATTTGGGCAGGAGCCACCCCCGAGCAGTACTTC.

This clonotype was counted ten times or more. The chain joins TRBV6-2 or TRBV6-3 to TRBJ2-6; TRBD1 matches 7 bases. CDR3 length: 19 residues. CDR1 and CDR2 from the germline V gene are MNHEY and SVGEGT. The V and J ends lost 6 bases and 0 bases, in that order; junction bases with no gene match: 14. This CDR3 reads CASRALPGTELSGANVLTF. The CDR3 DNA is TGTGCCAGCAGAGCCCTTCCCGGGACAGAACTCTCTGGGGCCAACGTCCTGACTTTC.

The CDR3 nucleotides are TGTGCCAGCAGCCCGGGGACAGGGGCCCAGTACTTC. It codes for CASSPGTGAQYF. The chain recombines TRBV7-6 with TRBJ2-5; TRBD1 agrees at 10 bases. The CDR3 sequence is 12 residues long. Germline-derived CDR1 and CDR2 are SGHVS and FNYEAQ. V trimming: 5 bases; J trimming: 9 bases; junction bases outside the gene matches: 3. Combining the CDR3 with reference TRBV7-6 and TRBJ2-5 gives the whole variable domain GAGVSQSPRYKVTKRGQDVALRCDPISGHVSLYWYRQALGQGPEFLTYFNYEAQQDKSGLPNDRFSAERPEGSISTLTIQRTEQRDSAMYRCASSPGTGAQYFGPGTRLLVL.

The DNA for the CDR3 is TGCGCCAGCAGCTTAAGGCCGATGAACACTGAAGCTTTCTTT. This gives the protein CASSLRPMNTEAFF. V gene TRBV5-1 combines with J gene TRBJ1-1; no reliable D call. Germline CDR1 SGHRS, CDR2 YFSETQ. CDR3 length: 14 amino acids. V dropped 2 bases and J dropped 0 bases, with 8 bases sitting between them.

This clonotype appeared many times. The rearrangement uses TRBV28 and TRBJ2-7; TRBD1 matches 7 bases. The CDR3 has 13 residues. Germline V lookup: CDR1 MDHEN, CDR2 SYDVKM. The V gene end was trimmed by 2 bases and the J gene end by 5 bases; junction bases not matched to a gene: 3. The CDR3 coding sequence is TGTGCCAGCAGTTTACCGACAGGGAACGAGCAGTACTTC. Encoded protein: CASSLPTGNEQYF. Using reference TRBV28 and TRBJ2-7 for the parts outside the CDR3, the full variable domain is DVKVTQSSRYLVKRTGEKVFLECVQDMDHENMFWYRQDPGLGLRLIYFSYDVKMKEKGDIPEGYSVSREKKERFSLILESASTNQTSMYLCASSLPTGNEQYFGPGTRLTVT.

The CDR3 DNA reads as TGCAGTGCTGGACAGGGTTTTAGGGAAGAAAAACTGTTTTTT. It yields the protein CSAGQGFREEKLFF. This chain joins TRBV20-1 and TRBJ1-4, with TRBD1 matching 8 bases. The CDR3 consists of 14 residues. With V trimmed by 5 bases and J by 8 bases, 10 bases remained unmatched. Germline CDR1 is DFQATT and CDR2 is SNEGSKA (reference sequence).

The CDR3 sequence: CASSPLATSTDTQYF. Here the CDR3 DNA reads TGTGCCAGCAGCCCCCTAGCGACTAGCACAGATACGCAGTATTTT. The chain has TRBV3-1 and TRBJ2-3; tentatively, D is TRBD2 (6 bases). Germline V gene sequence: CDR1 LGHDT, CDR2 YNNKEL (reference sequence). Trimming shortened V by 4 bases and J by 0 bases, and 11 bases separated the two germline ends. This CDR3 is built from 15 residues.

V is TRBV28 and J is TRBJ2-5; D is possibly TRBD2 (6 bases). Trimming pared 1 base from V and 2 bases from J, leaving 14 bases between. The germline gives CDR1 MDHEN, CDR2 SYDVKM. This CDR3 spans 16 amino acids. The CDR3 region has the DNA TGTGCCAGCAGTTTATTCCGCGGGGTATTACAAGAGACCCAGTACTTC. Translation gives CASSLFRGVLQETQYF.

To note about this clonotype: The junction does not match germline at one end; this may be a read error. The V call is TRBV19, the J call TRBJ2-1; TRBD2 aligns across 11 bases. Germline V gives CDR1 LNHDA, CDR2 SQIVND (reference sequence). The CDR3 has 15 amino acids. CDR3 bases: TGTGCCAGTAGTGTCACTAGCGGGGGTGGGAATGAGCGGTTCTTC. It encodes CASSVTSGGGNERFF.

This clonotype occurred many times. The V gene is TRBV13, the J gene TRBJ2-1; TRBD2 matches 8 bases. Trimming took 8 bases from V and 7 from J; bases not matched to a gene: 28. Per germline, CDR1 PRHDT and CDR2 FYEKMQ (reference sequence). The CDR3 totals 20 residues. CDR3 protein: CASHRISRSPGLGSRNEQFF. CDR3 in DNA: TGTGCCAGCCACCGGATTAGCAGGTCCCCGGGACTAGGCTCTAGGAATGAGCAGTTCTTC.

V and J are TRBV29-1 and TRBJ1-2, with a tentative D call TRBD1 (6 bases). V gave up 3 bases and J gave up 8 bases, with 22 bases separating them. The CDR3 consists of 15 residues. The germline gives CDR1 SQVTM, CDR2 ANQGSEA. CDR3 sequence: CSVDASAAGVRGYTF. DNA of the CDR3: TGCAGCGTTGACGCATCCGCGGCAGGGGTGCGGGGCTACACCTTC.

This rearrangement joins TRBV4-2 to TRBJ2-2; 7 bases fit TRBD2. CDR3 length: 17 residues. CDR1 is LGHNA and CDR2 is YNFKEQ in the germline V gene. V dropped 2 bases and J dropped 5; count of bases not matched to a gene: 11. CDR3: CASSQLTSTGGTGELFF. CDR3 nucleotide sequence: TGTGCCAGCAGCCAACTTACTAGCACCGGGGGGACCGGGGAGCTGTTTTTT.

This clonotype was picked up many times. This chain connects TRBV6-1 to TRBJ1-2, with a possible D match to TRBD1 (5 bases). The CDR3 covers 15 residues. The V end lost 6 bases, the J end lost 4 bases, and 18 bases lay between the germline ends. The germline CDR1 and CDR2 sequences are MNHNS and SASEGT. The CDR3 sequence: CASRAAGTLLYGYTF. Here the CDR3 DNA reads TGTGCCAGCAGGGCCGCCGGGACCTTACTCTATGGCTACACCTTC.

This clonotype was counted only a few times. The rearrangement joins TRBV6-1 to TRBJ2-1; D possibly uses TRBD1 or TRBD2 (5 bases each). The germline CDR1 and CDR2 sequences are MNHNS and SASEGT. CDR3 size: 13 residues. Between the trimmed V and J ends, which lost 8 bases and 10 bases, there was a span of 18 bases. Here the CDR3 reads CASSSQGREEQFF. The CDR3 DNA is TGTGCCAGCTCGTCGCAGGGTAGGGAGGAGCAGTTCTTC.

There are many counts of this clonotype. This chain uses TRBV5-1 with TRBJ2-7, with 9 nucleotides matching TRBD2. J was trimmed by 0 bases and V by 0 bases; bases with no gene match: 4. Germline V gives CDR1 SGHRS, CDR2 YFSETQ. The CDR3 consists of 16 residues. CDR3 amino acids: CASSLAASGASYEQYF. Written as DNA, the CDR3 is TGCGCCAGCAGCTTGGCCGCTAGCGGGGCCTCCTACGAGCAGTACTTC.

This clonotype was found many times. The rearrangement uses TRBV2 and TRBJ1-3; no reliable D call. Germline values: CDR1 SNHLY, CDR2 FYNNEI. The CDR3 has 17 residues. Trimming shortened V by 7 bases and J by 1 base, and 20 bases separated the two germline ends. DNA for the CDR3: TGTGCCAGCAACGAGGAGGGCACCGTATCATCTGGAAACACCATATATTTT. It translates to CASNEEGTVSSGNTIYF.

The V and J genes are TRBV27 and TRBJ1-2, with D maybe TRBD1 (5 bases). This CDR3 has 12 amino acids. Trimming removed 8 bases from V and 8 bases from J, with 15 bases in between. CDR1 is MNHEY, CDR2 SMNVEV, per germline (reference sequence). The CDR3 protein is CASWGGVMGYTF. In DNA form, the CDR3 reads TGTGCCAGCTGGGGAGGGGTAATGGGCTACACCTTC.

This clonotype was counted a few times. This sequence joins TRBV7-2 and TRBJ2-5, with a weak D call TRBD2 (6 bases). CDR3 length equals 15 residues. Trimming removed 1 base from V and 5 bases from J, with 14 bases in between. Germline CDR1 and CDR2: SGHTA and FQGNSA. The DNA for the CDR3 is TGTGCCAGCAGCTTAGGGTGGGGTGGAGGGGAGACCCAGTACTTC. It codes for CASSLGWGGGETQYF. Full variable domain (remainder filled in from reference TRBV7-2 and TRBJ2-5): GAGVSQSPSNKVTEKGKDVELRCDPISGHTALYWYRQSLGQGLEFLIYFQGNSAPDKSGLPSDRFSAERTGGSVSTLTIQRTQQEDSAVYLCASSLGWGGGETQYFGPGTRLLVL.

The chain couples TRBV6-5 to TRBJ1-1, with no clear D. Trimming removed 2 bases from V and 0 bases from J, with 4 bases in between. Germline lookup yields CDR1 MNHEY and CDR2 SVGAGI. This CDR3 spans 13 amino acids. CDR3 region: CASSYAVNTEAFF. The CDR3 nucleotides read TGTGCCAGCAGTTACGCGGTGAACACTGAAGCTTTCTTT.

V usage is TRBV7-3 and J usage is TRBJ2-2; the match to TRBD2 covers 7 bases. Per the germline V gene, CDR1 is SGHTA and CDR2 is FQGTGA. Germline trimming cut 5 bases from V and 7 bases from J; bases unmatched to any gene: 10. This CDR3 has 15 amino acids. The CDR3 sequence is CASSPAGTTIGELFF. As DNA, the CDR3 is TGTGCCAGCAGCCCCGCCGGGACTACCATCGGGGAGCTGTTTTTT.

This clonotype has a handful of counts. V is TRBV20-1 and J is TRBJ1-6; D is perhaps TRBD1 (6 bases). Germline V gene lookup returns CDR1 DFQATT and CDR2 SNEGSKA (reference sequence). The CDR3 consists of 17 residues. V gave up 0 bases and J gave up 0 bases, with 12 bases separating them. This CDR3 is CSARDIRGSSYNSPLHF. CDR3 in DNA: TGCAGTGCTAGAGATATAAGGGGGAGCTCCTATAATTCACCCCTCCACTTT.

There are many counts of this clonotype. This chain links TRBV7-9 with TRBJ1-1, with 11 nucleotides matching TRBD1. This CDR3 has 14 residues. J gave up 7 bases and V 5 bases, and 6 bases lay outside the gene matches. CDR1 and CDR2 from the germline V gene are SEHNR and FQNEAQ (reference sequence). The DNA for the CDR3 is TGTGCCAGCAGCCCGGACAGGGGGCTTGGTGAAGCTTTCTTT. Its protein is CASSPDRGLGEAFF.

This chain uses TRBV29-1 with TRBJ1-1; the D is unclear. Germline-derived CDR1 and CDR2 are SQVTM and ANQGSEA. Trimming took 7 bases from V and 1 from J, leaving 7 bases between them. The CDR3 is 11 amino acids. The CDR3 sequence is CSAGKNTEAFF. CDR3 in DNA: TGCAGCGCCGGCAAGAACACTGAAGCTTTCTTT.

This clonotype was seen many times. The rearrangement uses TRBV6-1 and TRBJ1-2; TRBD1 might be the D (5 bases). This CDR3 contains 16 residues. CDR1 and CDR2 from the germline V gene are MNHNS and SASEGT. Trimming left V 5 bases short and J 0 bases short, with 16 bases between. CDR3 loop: CASSSPGMGANYGYTF. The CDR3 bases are TGTGCCAGCAGTTCCCCAGGGATGGGGGCTAACTATGGCTACACCTTC.

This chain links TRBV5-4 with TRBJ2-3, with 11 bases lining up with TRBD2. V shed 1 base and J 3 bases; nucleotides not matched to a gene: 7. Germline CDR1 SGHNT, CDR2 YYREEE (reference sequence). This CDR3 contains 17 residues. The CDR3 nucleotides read TGTGCCAGCAGCTTGTGGTTAGCGGGGGGGCAGACAGATACGCAGTATTTT. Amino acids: CASSLWLAGGQTDTQYF.